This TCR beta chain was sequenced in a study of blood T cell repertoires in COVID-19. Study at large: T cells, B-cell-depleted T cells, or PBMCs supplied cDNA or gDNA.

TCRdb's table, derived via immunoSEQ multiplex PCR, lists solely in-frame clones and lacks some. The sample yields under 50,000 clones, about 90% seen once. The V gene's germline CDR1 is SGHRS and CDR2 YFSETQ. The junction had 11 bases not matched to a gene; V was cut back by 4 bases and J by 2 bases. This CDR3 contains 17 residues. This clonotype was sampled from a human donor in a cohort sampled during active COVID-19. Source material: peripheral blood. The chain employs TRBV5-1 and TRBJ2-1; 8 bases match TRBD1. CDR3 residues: CASSPRTGSKAYNEQFF. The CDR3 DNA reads TGCGCCAGCAGCCCAAGGACAGGGAGTAAGGCCTACAATGAGCAGTTCTTC.